A single sample gave rise to the 29 T cell receptor beta chains below, sequenced in a study of beta chain features in type 1 diabetes (dated by TCRdb to the late 2010s). The library was obtained by the immunoSEQ multiplex PCR assay. The entire isolated RNA was reverse transcribed using the High Capacity cDNA Reverse Transcription Kit, and thus expressed TCRB transcripts were sequenced. TCRdb's version of the immuneACCESS table is confined to in-frame rearrangements and falls short of the full clone set. An unresolved V gene accounts for under half of the shortfall where checked; the remainder is of unknown origin. Counted in this sample were about 160,000 clones; 7% to 10% of them appeared once. The ten top clones hold around 2.5% of the sample. The sample consisted of central memory CD4+ T cells from blood. The receptors come from a woman aged 18-29 years in good health.

This clone was detected only a few times. The chain couples TRBV14 to TRBJ1-2; tentative D call: TRBD1 (6 bases). This CDR3 comprises 15 residues. CDR1 is SGHDN and CDR2 is FVKESK in the germline V gene. With 2 bases removed from V and 8 bases from J, the gap between germline ends came to 18 bases. The CDR3 loop reads CASSQSGTGTTGYTF. CDR3 DNA sequence: TGTGCCAGCAGCCAATCGGGAACAGGGACAACGGGCTACACCTTC.

The chain combines TRBV4-2 with TRBJ2-7; a possible D gene is TRBD2 (7 bases). This CDR3 region has 15 residues. Trimming left V 3 bases short and J 3 bases short, with 15 bases between. Germline CDR1 is LGHNA and CDR2 is YNFKEQ. As DNA, the CDR3 is TGTGCCAGCAGCCATGGGGGGGGCAATTACTACGAGCAGTACTTC. This sequence encodes CASSHGGGNYYEQYF.

This clone came up a few times. This sequence joins TRBV30 and TRBJ2-7; 8 bases align to TRBD1. V lost 3 bases and J lost 0; bases outside the gene matches: 1. The germline V gene has CDR1 GTSNPN and CDR2 SVGIG (reference sequence). The CDR3 has 13 amino acids. CDR3 protein: CAWSGQGSYEQYF. The CDR3 region has the DNA TGTGCCTGGAGCGGACAGGGCTCCTACGAGCAGTACTTC.

This chain joins TRBV2 and TRBJ2-1, with 11 bases matching TRBD2. From germline, CDR1 is SNHLY and CDR2 FYNNEI. J lost 7 bases, V lost 7 bases, and 9 bases had no gene match. This CDR3 contains 15 residues. The CDR3 nucleotides read TGTGCCAGCAAGGTTGGACTAGCGGGTGGTAATGAGCAGTTCTTC. It is translated as CASKVGLAGGNEQFF.

In nucleotides, the CDR3 is TGCGCCAGCAGCCCCTGGGGGGGGGACACCAACTACGAGCAGTACTTC. Translation: CASSPWGGDTNYEQYF. The V call is TRBV5-1, the J call TRBJ2-7, with a weak D call TRBD2 (7 bases). The germline V gene encodes CDR1 SGHRS and CDR2 YFSETQ. The CDR3 is 16 amino acids. Trimming removed 4 bases at V and 3 bases at J, with 20 bases between.

The chain employs TRBV4-3 and TRBJ1-2; D gene ambiguous. CDR1 LGHNA and CDR2 YSLEER come from the germline V gene. The CDR3 is 12 amino acids. V shed 0 bases and J shed 7 bases, with 6 bases lying between them. The CDR3 sequence: CASSQEEGGYTF. Here the CDR3 DNA reads TGCGCCAGCAGCCAAGAGGAGGGTGGCTACACCTTC.

The J gene is TRBJ1-2, the V gene TRBV4-1, with D maybe TRBD1 (5 bases). Deletions cut 0 bases from V and 3 bases from J, with 11 bases between. Germline V gene lookup returns CDR1 MGHRA and CDR2 YSYEKL. The CDR3 runs 15 residues. For the CDR3, the DNA is TGCGCCAGCAGCCAAGAACGGGGGGTCCACTATGGCTACACCTTC. Encoded protein: CASSQERGVHYGYTF.

The chain recombines TRBV30 with TRBJ1-5; D unclear. Germline V gene lookup returns CDR1 GTSNPN and CDR2 SVGIG (reference sequence). The germline V and J ends were trimmed by 0 bases and 6 bases, with 12 bases remaining between them. CDR3 length equals 14 residues. CDR3 DNA sequence: TGTGCCTGGAGTGTACTCGAGGGTTCTCAGCCCCAGCATTTT. It specifies CAWSVLEGSQPQHF.

This clone has only one observation. The V gene is TRBV27, the J gene TRBJ2-5; tentative D call: TRBD1 (5 bases). V lost 4 bases and J 5 bases, leaving 14 bases between the germline ends. The CDR3 is 14 residues long. Germline V CDR1 and CDR2: MNHEY, SMNVEV (reference sequence). For the CDR3, the DNA is TGTGCCAGCAGTTCGCAGGGTGGGCGGGAGACCCAGTACTTC. Amino acids: CASSSQGGRETQYF.

There are a few counts of this clone. The chain carries TRBV5-6 and TRBJ2-6, with D perhaps TRBD1 (5 bases). Looked up from germline, CDR1 is SGHDT and CDR2 is YYEEEE. Between the trimmed V and J ends, which lost 1 base and 2 bases, there was a span of 10 bases. CDR3 length: 16 amino acids. CDR3 DNA: TGTGCCAGCAGCTTGTATACAGGCGCTGGGGCCAACGTCCTGACTTTC. Translation: CASSLYTGAGANVLTF.

This clone was recorded many times. The rearrangement uses TRBV29-1 and TRBJ2-7, with TRBD1 as a possible D gene (6 bases). Trimming cost V 7 bases and J 4 bases, with 17 bases left between them. This CDR3 is 13 amino acids long. The germline CDR1 and CDR2 sequences are SQVTM and ANQGSEA. The CDR3 sequence is CSGPSRDKYEQYF. The CDR3 region has the DNA TGCAGCGGCCCCTCTCGGGACAAATACGAGCAGTACTTC.

The chain uses TRBV4-1 and TRBJ2-5, with D possibly being TRBD2 (5 bases). Germline loops: CDR1 MGHRA, CDR2 YSYEKL. The CDR3 runs 14 residues. Trimming took 0 bases from V and 2 from J, leaving 7 bases between them. The chain's CDR3 is CASSQETRQETQYF. CDR3 sequence (DNA): TGCGCCAGCAGCCAAGAAACTAGACAAGAGACCCAGTACTTC.

This clone was observed a few times. This chain links TRBV28 with TRBJ2-5, with TRBD2 as a possible D gene (5 bases). This CDR3 is 16 amino acids long. CDR1 is MDHEN, CDR2 SYDVKM, per germline. V dropped 7 bases and J dropped 5 bases, with 23 bases sitting between them. CDR3 in DNA: TGTGCCAGCACTCTCCCGGGATCCTCCGATGGGGAGACCCAGTACTTC. Its translation is CASTLPGSSDGETQYF. The whole variable domain, remainder taken from reference TRBV28 and TRBJ2-5, is DVKVTQSSRYLVKRTGEKVFLECVQDMDHENMFWYRQDPGLGLRLIYFSYDVKMKEKGDIPEGYSVSREKKERFSLILESASTNQTSMYLCASTLPGSSDGETQYFGPGTRLLVL.

This rearrangement joins TRBV6-4 to TRBJ2-5, with D tentatively TRBD2 (5 bases). This CDR3 contains 13 residues. Looked up from germline, CDR1 is MRHNA and CDR2 is SNTAGT. Trimming removed 5 bases from V and 3 bases from J, with 10 bases in between. The CDR3 is CASSRETKETQYF. The CDR3 DNA reads as TGTGCCAGCAGTAGAGAGACTAAAGAGACCCAGTACTTC.

This chain links TRBV19 with TRBJ2-7, with D unresolved. The length of the CDR3 is 11 residues. Germline assignment: CDR1 LNHDA and CDR2 SQIVND (reference sequence). Trimming shortened V by 11 bases and J by 8 bases, and 16 bases separated the two germline ends. CDR3 region: CAAGPLYKQYF. In DNA form, the CDR3 reads TGTGCCGCTGGGCCTTTATACAAGCAGTACTTC.

The V and J genes are TRBV9 and TRBJ2-3; 8 bases fit TRBD1. V lost 0 bases to trimming and J lost 4 bases; unmatched junction nucleotides: 4. Per germline, CDR1 SGDLS and CDR2 YYNGEE. The CDR3 has 15 residues. The CDR3 loop reads CASSVEAGGADTQYF. DNA for the CDR3: TGTGCCAGCAGCGTAGAGGCAGGGGGCGCAGATACGCAGTATTTT.

The chain uses TRBV27 and TRBJ1-2, with 8 bases aligning to TRBD1. The V gene end was trimmed by 6 bases and the J gene end by 8 bases; junction bases not matched to a gene: 8. The CDR3 is 13 amino acids. Germline CDR1 reads MNHEY; CDR2 reads SMNVEV (reference sequence). The CDR3 here is CASSFGQGGGYTF. CDR3 sequence (DNA): TGTGCCAGCAGCTTCGGACAGGGCGGAGGCTACACCTTC.

CDR3 sequence reads: CASSTNRGSSPLHF. The CDR3 DNA sequence: TGTGCCAGCAGCACAAACAGGGGGTCTTCACCCCTCCACTTT. The chain links TRBV11-1 to TRBJ1-6; 8 nucleotides line up with TRBD1. CDR3 length equals 14 residues. Germline CDR1 reads SGHAT; CDR2 reads FQDESV (reference sequence). The V and J ends lost 5 bases and 9 bases, in that order; junction bases with no gene match: 6.

This clone was counted between two and nine times. The J gene is TRBJ2-3, the V gene TRBV9; 8 nucleotides line up with TRBD2. With V trimmed by 3 bases and J by 2 bases, 8 bases remained unmatched. CDR3 length equals 16 residues. The germline CDR1 and CDR2 sequences are SGDLS and YYNGEE. The DNA for the CDR3 is TGTGCCAGCAGCGCCTCGGGACTAGGAATCACAGATACGCAGTATTTT. Amino acids: CASSASGLGITDTQYF.

The CDR3 bases are TGTGCCAGCAACTCCTGGGGGGATCCAGCGGGAGATGTGCGGGAGCAGTACTTC. Protein: CASNSWGDPAGDVREQYF. This rearrangement joins TRBV7-9 to TRBJ2-7; the match to TRBD2 covers 8 bases. V lost 7 bases, J lost 7 bases, and 24 bases stayed unmatched. The CDR3 runs 18 residues. Germline V gives CDR1 SEHNR, CDR2 FQNEAQ (reference sequence).

The chain couples TRBV5-1 to TRBJ1-1, with 9 bases that match TRBD1. The CDR3 has 15 amino acids. Trimming cost V 3 bases and J 1 base; bases outside gene matches: 4. Germline V gene lookup returns CDR1 SGHRS and CDR2 YFSETQ. CDR3 protein: CASSWGQGWNTEAFF. CDR3 nucleotide sequence: TGCGCCAGCAGCTGGGGACAGGGCTGGAACACTGAAGCTTTCTTT.

The table lists this clone with a few counts. This chain connects TRBV6-1 to TRBJ2-3, with TRBD2 matching 7 bases. With 8 bases clipped from V and 3 bases from J, the junction kept 11 bases outside the gene matches. In germline, CDR1 is MNHNS, CDR2 SASEGT. This CDR3 is built from 15 residues. The CDR3 region is CASRGLGLGTDTQYF. The CDR3 DNA sequence: TGTGCCAGCCGTGGTCTAGGACTAGGGACAGATACGCAGTATTTT.

This chain links TRBV5-4 with TRBJ2-5; 12 bases fit TRBD2. This CDR3 has 16 amino acids. The V segment lost 2 bases and the J segment 5 bases; nucleotides outside the gene matches: 7. Looked up from germline, CDR1 is SGHNT and CDR2 is YYREEE (reference sequence). In DNA form, the CDR3 reads TGTGCCAGCAGCTTTAGGCTAGCGGGGGGGCCTGAGACCCAGTACTTC. Translation: CASSFRLAGGPETQYF.

The chain couples TRBV5-1 to TRBJ2-7; 7 bases are a match to TRBD1. The CDR3 spans 13 residues. With 7 bases clipped from V and 1 base from J, the junction kept 5 bases outside the gene matches. The germline V gene encodes CDR1 SGHRS and CDR2 YFSETQ. Written as DNA, the CDR3 is TGCGCCAGCGGGACGGGACAGTCCTACGAGCAGTACTTC. Protein sequence: CASGTGQSYEQYF.

Only a few counts were recorded for this clone. The chain employs TRBV14 and TRBJ2-3; TRBD2 agrees at 7 bases. Germline V gene data show CDR1 as SGHDN and CDR2 as FVKESK. The length of the CDR3 is 13 residues. Unmatched junction bases numbered 4, after V lost 0 bases and J lost 10 bases. Here the CDR3 reads CASSQDRGGAQYF. The CDR3 DNA reads TGTGCCAGCAGCCAAGATCGCGGGGGAGCGCAGTATTTT. Supplemented by reference TRBV14 and TRBJ2-3, the full variable domain reads EAGVTQFPSHSVIEKGQTVTLRCDPISGHDNLYWYRRVMGKEIKFLLHFVKESKQDESGMPNNRFLAERTGGTYSTLKVQPAELEDSGVYFCASSQDRGGAQYFGPGTRLTVL.

This clone was seen a handful of times. The rearrangement uses TRBV5-1 and TRBJ1-2; D may be TRBD1 (5 bases). Germline loops: CDR1 SGHRS, CDR2 YFSETQ. The CDR3 runs to 14 residues. Trimming shortened V by 1 base and J by 2 bases, and 9 bases separated the two germline ends. This CDR3 is CASSLFPGNYGYTF. The DNA of the CDR3 is TGCGCCAGCAGCTTGTTTCCAGGGAACTATGGCTACACCTTC.

In its sample, this clone was seen a few times. V usage is TRBV11-2 and J usage is TRBJ2-1, with 13 bases matching TRBD2. This CDR3 spans 15 amino acids. J was trimmed by 7 bases and V by 6 bases; bases with no gene match: 6. Germline CDR1 reads SGHAT; CDR2 reads FQNNGV. In DNA, the CDR3 is TGTGCCAGCAGACTCCCGGGACTAGCGGGGAATGAGCAGTTCTTC. Its translation: CASRLPGLAGNEQFF.

The rearrangement uses TRBV5-4 and TRBJ2-1; 9 bases fit TRBD1. V trimming: 4 bases; J trimming: 6 bases; junction bases outside the gene matches: 8. The germline V gene encodes CDR1 SGHNT and CDR2 YYREEE (reference sequence). The CDR3 consists of 15 residues. CDR3 coding DNA: TGTGCCAGCAGCGCAGGGACAGGGAGTGTCAATGAGCAGTTCTTC. It is translated as CASSAGTGSVNEQFF.

The CDR3: CASSDRTGNSQPQHF. CDR3 DNA: TGTGCCAGCAGTGATAGGACAGGGAATAGTCAGCCCCAGCATTTT. The rearrangement joins TRBV2 to TRBJ1-5; TRBD1 agrees at 8 bases. The CDR3 is 15 amino acids. The V and J ends lost 3 bases and 6 bases, in that order; junction bases with no gene match: 7. Germline V gives CDR1 SNHLY, CDR2 FYNNEI.